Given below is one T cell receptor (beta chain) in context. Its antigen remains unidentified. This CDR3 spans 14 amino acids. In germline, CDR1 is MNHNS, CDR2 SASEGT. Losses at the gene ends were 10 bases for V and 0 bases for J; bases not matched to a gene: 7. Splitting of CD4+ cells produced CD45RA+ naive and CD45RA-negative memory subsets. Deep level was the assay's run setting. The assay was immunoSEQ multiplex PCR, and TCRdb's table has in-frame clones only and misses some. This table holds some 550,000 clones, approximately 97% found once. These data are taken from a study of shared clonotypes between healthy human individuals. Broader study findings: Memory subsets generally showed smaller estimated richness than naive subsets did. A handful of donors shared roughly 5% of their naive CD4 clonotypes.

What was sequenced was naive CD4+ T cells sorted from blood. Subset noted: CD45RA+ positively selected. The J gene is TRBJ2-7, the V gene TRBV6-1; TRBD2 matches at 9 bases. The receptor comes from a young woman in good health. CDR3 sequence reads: CATKSSGTSYEQYF. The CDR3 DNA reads TGTGCCACCAAGTCTAGCGGGACCTCCTACGAGCAGTACTTC.